Here is one T cell receptor (beta chain) with its context. The record originates from a study of blood T cell repertoires in COVID-19. On the study more broadly: Both acute and convalescent COVID-19 samples were obtained from the United States, Italy and Spain. PBMCs, B-cell-depleted T cells, or T cells provided the cDNA or gDNA that made up the material.

Study processing details: Amplified reference gene primers provided the basis for estimating nucleated cell counts. Method: immunoSEQ multiplex PCR; TCRdb's copy keeps in-frame clones and lacks some. V and J calls and clone size follow that table, whereas D and trimming were derived from the DNA. In the table there are over 100,000 clones, 65% to 90% of which are singletons. This sequence was found in a woman older than 75 with active or convalescent COVID-19. The sequenced material came from peripheral blood.

CDR3 sequence (DNA): TGCAGCTCGACTAGGATGGAGACCCAGTACTTC. It translates to CSSTRMETQYF. This chain uses TRBV20-1 with TRBJ2-5, with a tentative D call TRBD2 (6 bases). Germline lookup yields CDR1 DFQATT and CDR2 SNEGSKA (reference sequence). This CDR3 region has 11 residues.